Listed here are 5 T cell receptor beta chains from one sample, sequenced in a study of T-cell memory formation after mild COVID-19. TCRdb reprocessed the 5' RACE reads via MiXCR and lists one record per CDR3 protein. The sample lists around 150,000 distinct CDR3 sequences; less than 40% were seen once. The sample comprised PBMCs or a T cell subset sorted from them (not recorded which). The source is an adult woman who had mild COVID-19 (a few samples of this study predate the infection). Cell type and time point are not known.

In DNA form, the CDR3 reads TGTGCCACCAGTACACGAAGGGGGAGCTACAATGAGCAGTTCTTC. Translated: CATSTRRGSYNEQFF. V and J are TRBV24-1 and TRBJ2-1; TRBD1 is a possible D gene (6 bases). The CDR3 consists of 15 residues. V shed 6 bases and J shed 3 bases, with 14 bases lying between them. Germline CDR1 reads KGHDR; CDR2 reads SFDVKD.

This chain joins TRBV6-2 or TRBV6-3 and TRBJ1-5; D not resolved. The germline V and J ends were trimmed by 4 bases and 9 bases, with 16 bases remaining between them. Germline V gives CDR1 MNHEY, CDR2 SVGEGT. CDR3 length: 14 residues. CDR3 loop: CASSWGEPRGPQHF. DNA for the CDR3: TGTGCCAGCAGTTGGGGAGAGCCGCGAGGGCCCCAGCATTTT.

The chain is built from TRBV14 and TRBJ1-1, with no clear D. The CDR3 loop spans 12 amino acids. CDR1 is SGHDN, CDR2 FVKESK, per germline. The germline V and J ends were trimmed by 2 bases and 10 bases, with 11 bases remaining between them. As DNA, the CDR3 is TGTGCCAGCAGCCAACAGACGGCAGGAGCTTTCTTT. It translates to CASSQQTAGAFF.

In this sample, this clonotype turned up many times. This chain uses TRBV7-3 with TRBJ1-1; the D is unclear. With 0 bases removed from V and 0 bases from J, the gap between germline ends came to 2 bases. This CDR3 is built from 13 residues. The germline V gene encodes CDR1 SGHTA and CDR2 FQGTGA. The CDR3, as DNA: TGTGCCAGCAGCTTAACCTTGAACACTGAAGCTTTCTTT. The encoded protein is CASSLTLNTEAFF.

V and J are TRBV4-1 and TRBJ2-7; TRBD2 aligns across 14 bases. The CDR3 has 18 amino acids. CDR1 and CDR2 from the germline V gene are MGHRA and YSYEKL. The V segment lost 0 bases and the J segment 6 bases; nucleotides outside the gene matches: 10. In DNA, the CDR3 is TGCGCCAGCAGCCAAGATCAGACTAGCGGGGGGGCTCGCGGCGAGCAGTACTTC. Its translation: CASSQDQTSGGARGEQYF.